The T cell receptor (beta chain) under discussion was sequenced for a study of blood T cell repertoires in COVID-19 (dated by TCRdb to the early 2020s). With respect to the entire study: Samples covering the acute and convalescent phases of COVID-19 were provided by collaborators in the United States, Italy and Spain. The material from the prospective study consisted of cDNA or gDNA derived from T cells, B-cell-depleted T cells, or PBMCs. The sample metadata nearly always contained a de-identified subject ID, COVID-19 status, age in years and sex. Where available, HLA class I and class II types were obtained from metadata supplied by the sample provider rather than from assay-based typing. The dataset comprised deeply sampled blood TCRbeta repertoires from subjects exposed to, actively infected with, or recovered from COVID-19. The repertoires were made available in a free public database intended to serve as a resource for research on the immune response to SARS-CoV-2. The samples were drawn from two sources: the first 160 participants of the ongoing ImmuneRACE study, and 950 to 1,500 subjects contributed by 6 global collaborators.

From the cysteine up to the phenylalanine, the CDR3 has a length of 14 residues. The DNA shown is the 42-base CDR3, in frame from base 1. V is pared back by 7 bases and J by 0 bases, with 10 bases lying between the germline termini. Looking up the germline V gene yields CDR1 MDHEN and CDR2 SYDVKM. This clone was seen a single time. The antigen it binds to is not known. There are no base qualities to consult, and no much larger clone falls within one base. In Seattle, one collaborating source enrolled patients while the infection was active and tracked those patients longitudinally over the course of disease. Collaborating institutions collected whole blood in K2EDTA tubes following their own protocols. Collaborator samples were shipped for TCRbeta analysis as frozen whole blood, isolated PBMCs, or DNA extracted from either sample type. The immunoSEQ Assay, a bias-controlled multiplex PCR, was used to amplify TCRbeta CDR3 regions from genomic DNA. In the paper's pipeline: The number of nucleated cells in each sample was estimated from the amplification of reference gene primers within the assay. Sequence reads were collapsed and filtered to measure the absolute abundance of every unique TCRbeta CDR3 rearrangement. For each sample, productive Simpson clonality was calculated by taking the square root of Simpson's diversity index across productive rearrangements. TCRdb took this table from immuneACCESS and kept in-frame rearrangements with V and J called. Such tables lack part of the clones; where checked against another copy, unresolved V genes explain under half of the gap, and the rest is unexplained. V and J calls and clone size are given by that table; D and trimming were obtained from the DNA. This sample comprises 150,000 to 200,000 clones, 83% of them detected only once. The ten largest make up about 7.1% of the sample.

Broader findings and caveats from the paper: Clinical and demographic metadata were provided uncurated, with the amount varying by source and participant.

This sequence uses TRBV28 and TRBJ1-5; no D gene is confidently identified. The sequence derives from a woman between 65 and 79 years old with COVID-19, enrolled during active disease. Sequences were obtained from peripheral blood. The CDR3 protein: CASTSHLSNQPQHF. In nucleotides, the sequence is TGTGCCAGCACGTCACACCTTAGCAATCAGCCCCAGCATTTT.